The 11 T cell receptor beta chains below come from one sample, sequenced in a study of cytomegalovirus exposure and HLA in healthy donors. 13 Jbeta primers and 60 Vbeta primers were used for the PCR. This table comes from immunoSEQ multiplex PCR, and its TCRdb copy is limited to in-frame clones, with some not included. Of 130,000 to 150,000 clones in the sample, around 79% are singletons; the top ten hold approximately 1%. The sample consisted of PBMCs. All receptors come from a man in his late teens or twenties in good health and CMV-seronegative.

The rearrangement joins TRBV11-2 to TRBJ1-4, with D uncertain. Germline CDR1 SGHAT, CDR2 FQNNGV. Trimming removed 5 bases at V and 7 bases at J, with 23 bases between. This CDR3 spans 17 amino acids. CDR3 in DNA: TGTGCCAGCAGCCTGCAGGAGGTTAGGGCGCTGGGTGAAAAACTGTTTTTT. Translation: CASSLQEVRALGEKLFF. Looking up the rest from reference TRBV11-2 and TRBJ1-4 gives the full variable domain: EAGVAQSPRYKIIEKRQSVAFWCNPISGHATLYWYQQILGQGPKLLIQFQNNGVVDDSQLPKDRFSAERLKGVDSTLKIQPAKLEDSAVYLCASSLQEVRALGEKLFFGSGTQLSVL.

The chain recombines TRBV25-1 with TRBJ2-7, with 8 nucleotides matching TRBD1. Germline CDR1 MGHDK, CDR2 SYGVNS. This CDR3 region has 16 residues. Trimming took 4 bases from V and 3 from J; bases not matched to a gene: 11. The CDR3 loop reads CASSVAGTGVLYEQYF. Here the CDR3 DNA reads TGTGCCAGCAGTGTAGCCGGGACAGGTGTCCTCTACGAGCAGTACTTC.

The chain recombines TRBV5-1 with TRBJ2-3, with D possibly TRBD1 on 6 matching bases. Germline CDR1 is SGHRS and CDR2 is YFSETQ. The CDR3 is made up of 13 amino acids. V lost 2 bases and J 5 bases, leaving 9 bases between the germline ends. CDR3 sequence: CASSLGQQDTQYF. CDR3 in DNA: TGCGCCAGCAGCTTAGGACAGCAAGATACGCAGTATTTT. Based on the CDR3 plus reference TRBV5-1 and TRBJ2-3, the full variable domain is KAGVTQTPRYLIKTRGQQVTLSCSPISGHRSVSWYQQTPGQGLQFLFEYFSETQRNKGNFPGRFSGRQFSNSRSEMNVSTLELGDSALYLCASSLGQQDTQYFGPGTRLTVL.

The chain uses TRBV5-1 and TRBJ2-7; 9 bases match TRBD2. This CDR3 spans 13 amino acids. With V trimmed by 4 bases and J by 5 bases, 4 bases remained unmatched. Germline assignment: CDR1 SGHRS and CDR2 YFSETQ. This CDR3 is CASSDGTSNEQYF. CDR3 DNA sequence: TGCGCCAGCAGCGACGGGACTAGCAACGAGCAGTACTTC.

The table lists this clone with a few counts. The chain is built from TRBV7-9 and TRBJ1-1; no firm D call. The V gene's germline CDR1 is SEHNR and CDR2 FQNEAQ (reference sequence). The V and J ends lost 3 bases and 5 bases respectively, with 10 bases between them. CDR3 size: 13 residues. DNA for the CDR3: TGTGCCAGCAGCTTTCGGGGTAGTACTGAAGCTTTCTTT. Protein sequence: CASSFRGSTEAFF.

The CDR3 nucleotides are TGTGCCAGTAGTATAGATCTCCCTCACTTGGACAGGGCCTGGTATGGCTACACCTTC. Translation gives CASSIDLPHLDRAWYGYTF. The chain recombines TRBV19 with TRBJ1-2; TRBD1 aligns across 8 bases. This CDR3 is built from 19 residues. Trimming removed 0 bases from V and 5 bases from J; junction bases left unmatched: 17. Germline CDR1 and CDR2: LNHDA and SQIVND (reference sequence).

The CDR3 spells CASSQEQGWNSGELFF. The CDR3, as DNA: TGTGCCAGCAGCCAAGAGCAGGGTTGGAATTCCGGGGAGCTGTTTTTT. The chain carries TRBV14 and TRBJ2-2; D is perhaps TRBD1 (5 bases). Germline CDR1 is SGHDN and CDR2 is FVKESK. V shed 0 bases and J shed 6 bases, with 14 bases lying between them. CDR3 length: 16 residues. Based on the CDR3 plus reference TRBV14 and TRBJ2-2, the full variable domain is EAGVTQFPSHSVIEKGQTVTLRCDPISGHDNLYWYRRVMGKEIKFLLHFVKESKQDESGMPNNRFLAERTGGTYSTLKVQPAELEDSGVYFCASSQEQGWNSGELFFGEGSRLTVL.

There are a few counts of this clone. The V call is TRBV29-1, the J call TRBJ1-4, with no clear D. Trimming pared 7 bases from V and 3 bases from J, leaving 12 bases between. This CDR3 is built from 13 residues. Germline V gives CDR1 SQVTM, CDR2 ANQGSEA. The CDR3 loop reads CSASRVPNEKLFF. Written as DNA, the CDR3 is TGCAGCGCCTCCCGCGTCCCTAATGAAAAACTGTTTTTT.

The chain employs TRBV5-4 and TRBJ2-3; D might be TRBD1 (6 bases). CDR1 and CDR2 (germline): SGHNT, YYREEE (reference sequence). Between the trimmed V and J ends, which lost 2 bases and 0 bases, there was a span of 13 bases. The CDR3 consists of 16 residues. CDR3 coding DNA: TGTGCCAGCAGCTTCGTTACAGGGATTAGCACAGATACGCAGTATTTT. It is translated as CASSFVTGISTDTQYF.

The chain couples TRBV5-1 to TRBJ1-1; 8 nucleotides match TRBD1. There are 15 residues in the CDR3. Germline V lookup: CDR1 SGHRS, CDR2 YFSETQ. The ends lost 3 bases at V and 4 bases at J; junction bases unmatched: 8. The CDR3 loop is CASSSPGQGGTEAFF. The CDR3 nucleotides are TGCGCCAGCAGCTCCCCCGGACAGGGAGGCACTGAAGCTTTCTTT.

The chain links TRBV7-6 to TRBJ1-6; 8 bases fit TRBD1. After removal of 2 bases from V and 5 bases from J, the junction contained 8 bases not matched to a gene. CDR1 SGHVS and CDR2 FNYEAQ come from the germline V gene. CDR3 length: 17 residues. The CDR3, as DNA: TGTGCCAGCAGCTTAAGAACCGGGACAGGAAATAATTCACCCCTCCACTTT. Protein sequence: CASSLRTGTGNNSPLHF.